This TCR beta chain is drawn from a study of blood T cell repertoires in COVID-19. Study summary: The samples span acute and convalescent COVID-19 from the United States, Italy and Spain. Nucleic acid was either cDNA or gDNA, and it came from T cells, B-cell-depleted T cells, or PBMCs.

Seattle researchers signed up patients amid active infection and tracked them longitudinally. As originally analysed: Cell counts per sample came from amplifying reference gene primers. The protocol was immunoSEQ multiplex PCR, while the TCRdb copy is restricted to in-frame clones and leaves out a portion. V, J and clone size are taken as reported in that table, and D and trimming were inferred from the DNA itself. In the table there are about 370,000 clones, around 87% of which are singletons. The V gene lost 3 bases and the J gene lost 6 bases, with 11 bases spanning the gap. There are 13 residues in the CDR3. Per germline, CDR1 SEHNR and CDR2 FQNEAQ (reference sequence).

J is TRBJ1-1 and V is TRBV7-9; D remains unclear. The clonotype originates from a woman aged 25 to 45 with COVID-19, enrolled during active disease. Sequenced material: peripheral blood. The CDR3 is CASSFGEGSEAFF. CDR3 sequence (DNA): TGTGCCAGCAGCTTCGGAGAAGGATCTGAAGCTTTCTTT.